Sequencing of this TCR beta chain was carried out in a study of blood T cell repertoires in COVID-19. Study at large: Material from acute and convalescent COVID-19 was sourced from the United States, Italy and Spain.

Generated by immunoSEQ multiplex PCR, the TCRdb table keeps only in-frame clones and is missing some. The table includes about 360,000 clones, approximately 86% detected once. For this clone: The same CDR3 arises from other DNA sequences in this sample as well.

V lost 6 bases to trimming and J lost 2 bases, with 10 bases between them. Per germline, CDR1 MDHEN and CDR2 SYDVKM. There are 14 residues in the CDR3. The source material was peripheral blood. The J gene is TRBJ2-2, the V gene TRBV28; D is unclear. The TCR sequence derives from a human donor in a cohort sampled during active COVID-19. The CDR3 loop reads CASSPGYNTGELFF. The CDR3 DNA is TGTGCCAGCAGCCCGGGTTACAACACCGGGGAGCTGTTTTTT.